This T cell receptor beta chain is from a study of blood T cell repertoires in COVID-19 (TCRdb year 2020). Background on the whole study: Collaborator samples came from the United States, Italy and Spain and covered acute and convalescent phases of COVID-19. The material from the prospective study consisted of cDNA or gDNA derived from T cells, B-cell-depleted T cells, or PBMCs. Subjects who had been exposed to COVID-19, were actively infected with it, or had recovered from it provided the deeply sampled blood TCRbeta repertoires that made up the dataset. The repertoires were made available in a free public database intended to serve as a resource for research on the immune response to SARS-CoV-2. Samples were obtained from the ongoing ImmuneRACE study (first 160 participants) and from approximately 1,200 subjects provided by 6 global collaborators. A de-identified subject ID, COVID-19 status, age in years and sex were almost always included in the sample metadata. Where available, HLA class I and class II types were obtained from metadata supplied by the sample provider rather than from assay-based typing. Overall study results and their limits: How much clinical and demographic metadata was included differed by source and by participant, and the metadata was provided uncurated.

TCRbeta CDR3 regions were amplified from genomic DNA using the immunoSEQ Assay, a bias-controlled multiplex PCR. Regarding the original processing steps: The number of nucleated cells in each sample was estimated by amplification of reference gene primers within the assay. Sequence reads were collapsed and filtered to measure the absolute abundance of every unique TCRbeta CDR3 rearrangement. For each sample, productive Simpson clonality was calculated by taking the square root of Simpson's diversity index across productive rearrangements. What TCRdb holds here is the immuneACCESS table cut down to in-frame rearrangements. Part of the clones is not present; checked against another copy, under half of the missing clones reflect an unresolved V gene, and the others are unexplained. V and J calls and clone size are as listed in that table; D and trimming were resolved from the DNA. Present in this sample are 350,000 or so clones, more than 75% of which were seen just once. The top ten clones comprise over 9.5% of the sample.

Details on this clone: Its antigen specificity is not known. Per-base quality was not reported, and no clone a single base away is much larger than it.

At one collaborating source in Seattle, patients were enrolled during active infection and were followed longitudinally through the course of disease. The collaborating institutions used their own protocols to collect whole blood in K2EDTA tubes. For TCRbeta analysis, collaborator samples were shipped as frozen whole blood, as isolated PBMCs, or as DNA extracted from either sample type. Sequencing used peripheral blood. The TCR sequence derives from a woman in her 30s with COVID-19, enrolled during active disease.

The CDR3 protein: CASSARTGLSSGNTIYF. The DNA sequence is TGTGCCAGCAGCGCCCGGACAGGGCTCTCCTCTGGAAACACCATATATTTT. Rearrangement joined TRBV9 to TRBJ1-3, with 8 bases matching TRBD1. Trimming removed 3 bases from V and 0 bases from J; the gene matches leave 8 bases unexplained. As encoded in the germline V gene, CDR1 is SGDLS while CDR2 is YYNGEE. The CDR3, from cysteine to phenylalanine, totals 17 residues. Just CDR3 DNA is preserved here, 51 bases in frame from base 1.